This section outlines one TCR beta chain sequence together with its context. Its antigen is not identified. This CDR3 is 14 amino acids long. J lost 5 bases, V lost 5 bases, and 6 bases had no gene match. The source of the sample is a study of vaccination and CD4 T cells after COVID-19. Study overall: Investigators stimulated cells with overlapping spike peptides drawn from SARS-CoV-2, HCoV-NL63, HCoV-OC43 and HCoV-229E. Study-level results: Post-vaccination, and not before, a median 86.3% of reactive clones appeared in convalescent patients.

The Oncomine TCR Beta short-read assay was what sequenced the DNA obtained from cultured CD4+ T cells. Using its own MiXCR run on the PCR reads, TCRdb lists one record per CDR3 protein. The table records 13,000 or so distinct CDR3 sequences, around 29% of them present only once. Described treatment: roughly 11-day PBMC culture with coronavirus spike peptide pools or control peptides (ViraFEST assay). At days 3 and 7, half the medium was exchanged for fresh IL-2 medium. The chain recombines TRBV12-3 or TRBV12-4 with TRBJ1-1, with TRBD1 matching over 9 bases. The specimen comprised CD4+ T cells from blood, cultured in vitro, sampled before SARS-CoV-2 vaccination. The receptor's source is a human donor who received a COVID-19 vaccine. CDR3 bases: TGTGCCAGCAGTGCAACGACAGGGGGGACTGAAGCTTTCTTT. Its translation: CASSATTGGTEAFF.